This is a list of T cell receptor beta chains from one sample in a study of human T cells and chemical hapten exposure. MiXCR was run by TCRdb on the RACE reads, yielding one entry per CDR3 protein. There are tens of thousands of distinct CDR3 sequences in the sample; roughly a tenth occur only once, and 9.6% lies in the top ten. Sample: whole blood, taken in connection with sensitization to the hapten diphenylcyclopropenone (DPC). The receptors derive from a man in his forties with alopecia areata. Some clones in this sample may be carry-over from other donors' samples. The CDR3 runs from the conserved cysteine through the conserved F or W. Each record gives: D gene, J gene, V gene, clone size, CDR3 protein, CDR3 DNA. The D gene is left open where the match is weak. Part of the rows lack a size; the others show once, few, many or a class for expanded clones.

>TRBD2|TRBJ2-2|TRBV24-1|NA
CATSEAGRGTGELFF
TGTGCCACCAGTGAAGCGGGACGGGGCACCGGGGAGCTGTTTTTT
>NA|TRBJ2-7|TRBV3-1|many
CASSQVDNPGSYEQYF
TGTGCCAGCAGCCAAGTGGACAACCCCGGCTCCTACGAGCAGTACTTC
>TRBD1|TRBJ1-3|TRBV10-3|many
CAIRIRGQSGNTIYF
TGTGCCATCAGGATTAGGGGGCAATCTGGAAACACCATATATTTT
>TRBD1|TRBJ2-1|TRBV6-5|NA
CASSYLQGRYNEQFF
TGTGCCAGCAGTTATCTACAGGGGAGATACAATGAGCAGTTCTTC
>TRBD1|TRBJ2-5|TRBV29-1|NA
CSVVGQGPLAQYF
TGCAGCGTTGTGGGACAGGGCCCATTAGCCCAGTACTTC
>NA|TRBJ1-2|TRBV28|many
CASIPTLGQNANYGYTF
TGTGCCAGCATCCCAACCCTGGGGCAGAACGCTAACTATGGCTACACCTTC
>NA|TRBJ2-1|TRBV6-2/TRBV6-3|NA
CASSYDRTSLNNEQFF
TGTGCCAGCAGTTACGATAGGACATCTCTTAACAATGAGCAGTTCTTC
>NA|TRBJ2-5|TRBV5-1|many
CASSGGQKSQETQYF
TGCGCCAGCAGCGGCGGACAAAAGTCTCAAGAGACCCAGTACTTC
>NA|TRBJ2-7|TRBV9|few
CASSVESEDSSYEQYF
TGTGCCAGCAGCGTAGAAAGTGAGGACAGCTCCTACGAGCAGTACTTC
>NA|TRBJ2-7|TRBV11-2|many
CASSFSEGGEQYF
TGTGCCAGCAGCTTTAGCGAAGGTGGCGAGCAGTACTTC
>TRBD1|TRBJ1-4|TRBV27|few
CASPTSPLGQGAPEEKLFF
TGTGCCAGCCCTACCTCACCTTTGGGACAGGGGGCCCCAGAGGAAAAACTGTTTTTT
>TRBD1|TRBJ2-7|TRBV29-1|NA
CSVKQGDEQYF
TGCAGCGTTAAACAGGGGGACGAGCAGTACTTC
>TRBD1|TRBJ2-1|TRBV28|few
CASSTGQVYNEQFF
TGTGCCAGCAGCACGGGACAGGTCTATAATGAGCAGTTCTTC
>NA|TRBJ1-6|TRBV7-2|NA
CASSHRGNNSPLHF
TGTGCCAGCAGCCATCGGGGCAATAATTCACCCCTCCACTTT
>NA|TRBJ1-6|TRBV20-1|many
CSAQSNNSPLHF
TGCAGTGCACAGAGTAATAATTCACCCCTCCACTTT
>NA|TRBJ2-1|TRBV6-4|many
CASSERESGEQFF
TGTGCCAGCAGTGAAAGAGAATCCGGTGAGCAGTTCTTC
>NA|TRBJ2-5|TRBV14|many
CASSQELGGLGETQYF
TGTGCCAGCAGCCAAGAACTTGGGGGGCTCGGAGAGACCCAGTACTTC
>NA|TRBJ1-2|TRBV7-9|many
CASSFEKGENYGYTF
TGTGCCAGCAGCTTCGAAAAGGGGGAAAACTATGGCTACACCTTC
>NA|TRBJ2-3|TRBV29-1|NA
CSAPFPGSTDTQYF
TGCAGCGCCCCCTTCCCGGGGAGCACAGATACGCAGTATTTT
>TRBD1|TRBJ1-2|TRBV2|few
CVSSEGQSSNYGYTF
TGTGTCAGCAGTGAGGGACAGTCGTCTAACTATGGCTACACCTTC
>NA|TRBJ2-7|TRBV9|NA
CASSQAGHSYEQYF
TGTGCCAGCAGCCAGGCAGGGCACTCCTACGAGCAGTACTTC
>NA|TRBJ2-5|TRBV18|NA
CASSTQGTQYF
TGTGCCAGCTCAACCCAGGGGACCCAGTACTTC
>TRBD1|TRBJ2-3|TRBV30|NA
CAWSVLGGTAADTQYF
TGTGCCTGGAGTGTACTAGGTGGGACAGCGGCAGATACGCAGTATTTT
>NA|TRBJ2-7|TRBV7-2|many
CASSPTAGTAGQYF
TGTGCCAGCAGCCCGACCGCCGGGACCGCGGGGCAGTACTTC
>TRBD1|TRBJ2-7|TRBV6-2/TRBV6-3|NA
CASSLQGARGYEQYF
TGTGCCAGCAGCCTACAGGGGGCTCGGGGCTACGAGCAGTACTTC
>TRBD1|TRBJ2-7|TRBV19|medium-sized
CASSITGTGAYEQYF
TGTGCCAGTAGTATCACTGGGACAGGGGCTTACGAGCAGTACTTC
>TRBD2|TRBJ2-3|TRBV9|many
CASSVGAGGTDTQYF
TGTGCCAGCAGCGTAGGAGCGGGAGGCACAGATACGCAGTATTTT
>TRBD2|TRBJ2-7|TRBV7-2|many
CASSYLAGEVYEQYF
TGTGCCAGCAGCTACCTAGCGGGAGAGGTCTACGAGCAGTACTTC
>NA|TRBJ2-7|TRBV29-1|NA
CSVDWGTGEQYF
TGCAGCGTTGATTGGGGGACGGGGGAGCAGTACTTC
>NA|TRBJ2-3|TRBV11-2|NA
CASSLVFGPSTDTQYF
TGTGCCAGCAGCTTAGTCTTCGGGCCTAGCACAGATACGCAGTATTTT
>TRBD1|TRBJ2-1|TRBV5-5|many
CASSFDRGRAYNEQFF
TGTGCCAGCAGCTTTGACAGGGGGCGCGCCTACAATGAGCAGTTCTTC
>TRBD2|TRBJ2-1|TRBV14|many
CASRQTSGSYNEQFF
TGTGCCAGCAGACAAACTAGCGGCTCCTACAATGAGCAGTTCTTC
>NA|TRBJ2-4|TRBV6-5|NA
CASSQNRGENIQYF
TGTGCCAGCAGCCAGAACAGAGGGGAAAACATTCAGTACTTC
>NA|TRBJ2-3|TRBV12-3/TRBV12-4|few
CASSLAGLERVRDTQYF
TGTGCCAGCAGTTTAGCGGGCCTAGAGCGAGTGAGGGATACGCAGTATTTT
>NA|TRBJ1-3|TRBV16|many
CASSQSTGYSGNTIYF
TGTGCCAGCAGCCAATCTACGGGGTACTCTGGAAACACCATATATTTT
>TRBD1|TRBJ2-5|TRBV29-1|NA
CSVERTGKTQYF
TGCAGCGTTGAAAGGACAGGGAAGACCCAGTACTTC
>NA|TRBJ1-1|TRBV10-3|few
CATKEIGSTEAFF
TGTGCCACCAAGGAGATTGGGAGCACTGAAGCTTTCTTT
>TRBD1|TRBJ1-4|TRBV20-1|NA
CSAHPGGAANEKLFF
TGCAGTGCGCACCCAGGGGGCGCGGCTAATGAAAAACTGTTTTTT
>NA|TRBJ2-2|TRBV11-3|few
CASSKGTRLNPGELFF
TGTGCCAGCAGCAAAGGAACCAGACTTAACCCGGGGGAGCTGTTTTTT
>NA|TRBJ2-7|TRBV19|NA
CASSGRTESYEQYF
TGTGCCAGTAGTGGAAGGACAGAGTCCTACGAGCAGTACTTC
>TRBD1|TRBJ1-1|TRBV6-5|few
CASNRQGMDPEAFF
TGTGCCAGCAACCGACAGGGGATGGACCCTGAAGCTTTCTTT
>TRBD1|TRBJ1-2|TRBV28|many
CASSTKPGQGQGYTF
TGTGCCAGCAGTACGAAGCCGGGACAGGGGCAAGGCTACACCTTC
>TRBD1|TRBJ2-1|TRBV11-2|few
CASSHDPGQSYNEQFF
TGTGCCAGCAGCCATGACCCGGGACAGTCCTACAATGAGCAGTTCTTC
>NA|TRBJ2-1|TRBV9|few
CASSGSGTRGLEQFF
TGTGCCAGCAGCGGTTCCGGGACTCGGGGCCTTGAGCAGTTCTTC
>NA|TRBJ2-7|TRBV12-3/TRBV12-4|NA
CASSLRAQYEQYF
TGTGCCAGCAGCCTCAGGGCACAGTACGAGCAGTACTTC
>NA|TRBJ2-7|TRBV20-1|many
CSAPLGVGNEQYF
TGCAGTGCTCCTCTTGGGGTCGGGAACGAGCAGTACTTC
>NA|TRBJ2-7|TRBV2|many
CASSEGGLYEQYF
TGTGCCAGCAGTGAAGGGGGGCTCTACGAGCAGTACTTC
>TRBD1|TRBJ2-1|TRBV15|NA
CATSRGQGDYNEQFF
TGTGCCACCAGCAGAGGTCAGGGGGATTACAATGAGCAGTTCTTC
>TRBD2|TRBJ2-7|TRBV7-8|NA
CASVGRGNYEQYF
TGTGCCAGCGTCGGGAGGGGGAACTACGAGCAGTACTTC
>TRBD1|TRBJ1-1|TRBV28|many
CASSTGGTEAFF
TGTGCCAGCAGTACAGGGGGCACTGAAGCTTTCTTT
>NA|TRBJ2-7|TRBV14|few
CASSQDLKGEQYF
TGTGCCAGCAGCCAAGATCTTAAGGGGGAGCAGTACTTC
>NA|TRBJ1-1|TRBV6-5|NA
CASFPRGQAGTEAFF
TGTGCCAGCTTCCCCCGCGGCCAGGCGGGGACTGAAGCTTTCTTT
>TRBD1|TRBJ2-7|TRBV10-1|NA
CASSPGTGPHEQYF
TGCGCCAGCAGTCCCGGGACAGGGCCCCACGAGCAGTACTTC
>NA|TRBJ1-5|TRBV12-3/TRBV12-4|few
CASSLGVGASDSNQPQHF
TGTGCCAGCAGTTTGGGCGTGGGGGCTAGTGATAGCAATCAGCCCCAGCATTTT